This section outlines one T cell receptor (beta chain) sequence together with its context. These data are taken from a study of blood T cell repertoires in COVID-19. Background on the study: The analysed material was cDNA or gDNA that came from T cells, B-cell-depleted T cells, or PBMCs.

Germline-derived CDR1 and CDR2 are SGHRS and YFSETQ. The CDR3 totals 14 residues. Between the trimmed V and J ends, which lost 2 bases and 0 bases, there was a span of 6 bases. Original methodology: It was from reference gene primer amplification that nucleated cell counts were estimated. Only in-frame clones appear in the TCRdb table, and some are missing; sequencing was by immunoSEQ multiplex PCR. V and J calls and clone size are those listed in that table; D and trimming were worked out from the DNA. The sample yields about 180,000 clones, approximately 86% seen once. The sample was peripheral blood. The chain joins TRBV5-1 to TRBJ1-5; TRBD1 might be the D (5 bases). This TCR was recovered from a woman older than 75 with acute or convalescent COVID-19. As DNA, the CDR3 is TGCGCCAGCAGCTTAGGGGTTAGCAATCAGCCCCAGCATTTT. Amino acids: CASSLGVSNQPQHF.